Shown below are 9 T cell receptor beta chains from a single sample sequenced in a study of monozygotic twins with inflammatory bowel disease. Using the 5' RACE reads, TCRdb records one entry per CDR3 protein without DNA. This sample lists 330,000 or so distinct CDR3 sequences; its ten largest clones have around 2%. The sequenced sample consisted of blood. The receptors shown here come from a human donor with ulcerative colitis or Crohn's disease, or a healthy co-twin of an affected twin (not recorded which).

This sequence joins TRBV20-1 and TRBJ1-5. This CDR3 spans 13 amino acids. Germline V lookup: CDR1 DFQATT, CDR2 SNEGSKA (reference sequence). CDR3 sequence reads: CSARDVGPGPQHF.

This chain joins TRBV6-2 or TRBV6-3 and TRBJ1-5; as DNA is missing, the TRBD1 call by TCRdb cannot be tested. This CDR3 has 16 residues. From germline, CDR1 is MNHEY and CDR2 SVGEGT. The chain's CDR3 is CASSYPGQGGGQPQHF.

This chain joins TRBV5-1 and TRBJ1-4; TCRdb's D call of TRBD1 is untestable without DNA. From germline, CDR1 is SGHRS and CDR2 YFSETQ. The length of the CDR3 is 15 residues. CDR3 region: CASSPPDATNEKLFF.

The V and J genes are TRBV29-1 and TRBJ2-5; no DNA is available, so the TRBD1 call from TCRdb remains unchecked. CDR1 is SQVTM, CDR2 ANQGSEA, per germline. This CDR3 has 12 amino acids. CDR3 loop: CSVRVGGETQYF.

The rearrangement joins TRBV19 to TRBJ2-1; TCRdb's D call of TRBD2 is untestable without DNA. CDR1 is LNHDA and CDR2 is SQIVND in the germline V gene (reference sequence). The CDR3 consists of 15 residues. The chain's CDR3 is CASSIGLAGGDEQFF.

The rearrangement uses TRBV6-1 and TRBJ1-5. Germline CDR1 MNHNS, CDR2 SASEGT. The CDR3 covers 14 residues. CDR3 amino acids: CASAPRGRNQPQHF.

The chain joins TRBV27 to TRBJ2-1; TCRdb's D call of TRBD2 is untestable without DNA. Germline V lookup: CDR1 MNHEY, CDR2 SMNVEV (reference sequence). This CDR3 has 16 amino acids. CDR3 loop: CASSLSPTSGGEEQFF.

This chain links TRBV28 with TRBJ1-1. The germline V gene encodes CDR1 MDHEN and CDR2 SYDVKM. The CDR3 runs to 14 residues. This chain's CDR3 is CASRLWEPNAEAFF.

The chain uses TRBV5-1 and TRBJ2-7; TCRdb gives TRBD1 as the D gene, but with no DNA this cannot be confirmed. The CDR3 is 16 residues long. The germline gives CDR1 SGHRS, CDR2 YFSETQ. CDR3 amino acids: CASSLLGGTLTYEQYF.